These 19 T cell receptor beta chains were all obtained from the same sample, sequenced in a study of cytomegalovirus exposure and HLA in healthy donors. 60 Vbeta and 13 Jbeta primers were used in PCR. This table comes from immunoSEQ multiplex PCR, and its TCRdb copy is limited to in-frame clones, with some not included. The data hold 150,000 to 200,000 clones, with around 83% observed a single time. Material for sequencing was PBMCs. These TCRs come from a woman between 18 and 29 years old in good health and CMV-seronegative.

The rearrangement uses TRBV9 and TRBJ2-4; 7 bases align to TRBD2. The germline V gene encodes CDR1 SGDLS and CDR2 YYNGEE. The CDR3 is made up of 15 amino acids. V shed 3 bases and J 7 bases; nucleotides not matched to a gene: 10. This CDR3 is CASSETPGEGNIQYF. The DNA of the CDR3 is TGTGCCAGCAGCGAAACCCCGGGGGAGGGGAACATTCAGTACTTC.

The V and J genes are TRBV6-1 and TRBJ1-1, with TRBD1 as a possible D gene (5 bases). Germline CDR1 is MNHNS and CDR2 is SASEGT. This CDR3 spans 18 amino acids. V gave up 3 bases and J gave up 5 bases, with 25 bases separating them. CDR3 sequence (DNA): TGTGCCAGCAGTGAGACTATTAGCGGAGACCGAGAGGGGACTGAAGCTTTCTTT. Amino acids: CASSETISGDREGTEAFF.

This clone occurred a few times. This chain joins TRBV6-5 and TRBJ2-1; D unclear. This CDR3 has 14 amino acids. V was cut by 7 bases and J by 6 bases, with 16 bases left in between. Germline values: CDR1 MNHEY, CDR2 SVGAGI. In DNA form, the CDR3 reads TGTGCCAGCAAAGTTTCTCACACGGGCAATGAGCAGTTCTTC. It encodes CASKVSHTGNEQFF.

The V gene is TRBV6-1, the J gene TRBJ1-1; TRBD1 might be the D (5 bases). V lost 5 bases and J 4 bases, leaving 14 bases between the germline ends. This CDR3 is 14 amino acids long. CDR1 MNHNS and CDR2 SASEGT come from the germline V gene. The CDR3 sequence is CASSLRGEGTEAFF. In nucleotides, the CDR3 is TGTGCCAGCAGTCTCCGGGGGGAGGGCACTGAAGCTTTCTTT.

V usage is TRBV27 and J usage is TRBJ2-7, with D maybe TRBD2 (6 bases). There are 15 residues in the CDR3. The V and J ends lost 5 bases and 4 bases respectively, with 18 bases between them. Per the germline V gene, CDR1 is MNHEY and CDR2 is SMNVEV (reference sequence). CDR3 protein: CASSITGTLRYEQYF. The CDR3 nucleotides are TGTGCCAGCAGTATAACCGGGACTTTGCGTTACGAGCAGTACTTC.

The chain combines TRBV19 with TRBJ2-1, with 11 bases that match TRBD2. The CDR3 loop spans 17 amino acids. CDR1 LNHDA and CDR2 SQIVND come from the germline V gene (reference sequence). Unmatched junction bases numbered 6, after V lost 3 bases and J lost 2 bases. The CDR3 nucleotides are TGTGCCAGTAGTATCCTGATAGCGGGAGGGCCCTACAATGAGCAGTTCTTC. This translates into CASSILIAGGPYNEQFF.

This chain connects TRBV5-1 to TRBJ2-1, with D perhaps TRBD2 (5 bases). Trimming cost V 0 bases and J 1 base, with 8 bases left between them. CDR3 size: 15 residues. Germline values: CDR1 SGHRS, CDR2 YFSETQ. CDR3: CASSLEAASYNEQFF. The CDR3 DNA follows: TGCGCCAGCAGCTTGGAAGCGGCTTCCTACAATGAGCAGTTCTTC. The whole variable domain, filled in from reference TRBV5-1 and TRBJ2-1, reads KAGVTQTPRYLIKTRGQQVTLSCSPISGHRSVSWYQQTPGQGLQFLFEYFSETQRNKGNFPGRFSGRQFSNSRSEMNVSTLELGDSALYLCASSLEAASYNEQFFGPGTRLTVL.

The chain combines TRBV7-6 with TRBJ2-3; 11 bases align to TRBD1. CDR3 length: 15 residues. CDR1 SGHVS and CDR2 FNYEAQ come from the germline V gene. With 1 base clipped from V and 7 bases from J, the junction kept 4 bases outside the gene matches. The CDR3 DNA reads as TGTGCCAGCAGCTTAGTCGGACAGGGGGCAAATACGCAGTATTTT. Protein: CASSLVGQGANTQYF.

V and J are TRBV7-2 and TRBJ2-5, with 12 bases aligning to TRBD2. Germline values: CDR1 SGHTA, CDR2 FQGNSA. This CDR3 is 16 amino acids long. V was clipped by 4 bases and J by 4 bases; unmatched bases: 7. The CDR3 region is CASSSPTSGRAETQYF. The DNA for the CDR3 is TGTGCCAGCAGCTCCCCGACTAGCGGGAGAGCAGAGACCCAGTACTTC.

This chain connects TRBV7-2 to TRBJ2-2; possibly TRBD1 for D (5 bases). Germline V gives CDR1 SGHTA, CDR2 FQGNSA. V lost 1 base and J lost 2, with 14 bases in between. The length of the CDR3 is 17 residues. The CDR3 is CASSLVGVTTNTGELFF. Here the CDR3 DNA reads TGTGCCAGCAGCTTAGTAGGGGTTACAACCAACACCGGGGAGCTGTTTTTT. The full variable domain, completed using reference TRBV7-2 and TRBJ2-2, is GAGVSQSPSNKVTEKGKDVELRCDPISGHTALYWYRQSLGQGLEFLIYFQGNSAPDKSGLPSDRFSAERTGGSVSTLTIQRTQQEDSAVYLCASSLVGVTTNTGELFFGEGSRLTVL.

This clone was seen a single time. The chain employs TRBV4-1 and TRBJ2-1, with 7 bases lining up with TRBD1. V trimming: 1 base; J trimming: 7 bases; junction bases outside the gene matches: 16. Germline loops: CDR1 MGHRA, CDR2 YSYEKL. The CDR3 runs to 18 residues. DNA for the CDR3: TGCGCCAGCAGCCAAGCGGTTGGACAGGCCTTTGTTGCAAATGAGCAGTTCTTC. It codes for CASSQAVGQAFVANEQFF.

The chain recombines TRBV9 with TRBJ2-7, with 8 bases that match TRBD1. The germline V gene has CDR1 SGDLS and CDR2 YYNGEE. There are 15 residues in the CDR3. V lost 0 bases to trimming and J lost 3 bases; unmatched junction nucleotides: 5. The DNA of the CDR3 is TGTGCCAGCAGCGTAGAAACCGGACAGGGCTACGAGCAGTACTTC. Protein: CASSVETGQGYEQYF.

The chain carries TRBV11-3 and TRBJ2-5; the match to TRBD2 covers 7 bases. Germline CDR1 SGHNT, CDR2 YENEEA. V shed 2 bases, J shed 2 bases, and the junction held 11 bases outside the gene matches. The length of the CDR3 is 17 residues. In nucleotides, the CDR3 is TGTGCCAGCAGCTTATCTGTGGGGGGGACTCGGCAAGAGACCCAGTACTTC. This translates into CASSLSVGGTRQETQYF.

This clone was seen a few times. The V gene is TRBV30, the J gene TRBJ1-1; possible D gene TRBD1, 5 bases. The CDR3 runs to 12 residues. Trimming cost V 2 bases and J 3 bases, with 7 bases left between them. Germline V lookup: CDR1 GTSNPN, CDR2 SVGIG (reference sequence). The CDR3 protein is CAWSWGDTEAFF. The CDR3, as DNA: TGTGCCTGGAGTTGGGGGGACACTGAAGCTTTCTTT. Together with reference TRBV30 and TRBJ1-1, the CDR3 gives the full variable domain: SQTIHQWPATLVQPVGSPLSLECTVEGTSNPNLYWYRQAAGRGLQLLFYSVGIGQISSEVPQNLSASRPQDRQFILSSKKLLLSDSGFYLCAWSWGDTEAFFGQGTRLTVV.

V is TRBV7-9 and J is TRBJ2-1; 11 bases line up with TRBD2. After removal of 4 bases from V and 4 bases from J, the junction contained 3 bases not matched to a gene. The V gene's germline CDR1 is SEHNR and CDR2 FQNEAQ (reference sequence). CDR3 length equals 15 residues. CDR3 nucleotide sequence: TGTGCCAGCAGCTCCGGGACTAGCGGATACAATGAGCAGTTCTTC. It encodes CASSSGTSGYNEQFF.

V usage is TRBV19 and J usage is TRBJ2-1, with 8 bases lining up with TRBD1. Germline V gives CDR1 LNHDA, CDR2 SQIVND (reference sequence). The CDR3 runs to 14 residues. The J segment lost 9 bases and the V segment lost 5 bases, leaving 9 bases of the junction unmatched. The DNA of the CDR3 is TGTGCCAGTAGTGCGCGACAGGGGAGCAGTGAGCAGTTCTTC. This gives the protein CASSARQGSSEQFF.

J is TRBJ2-7 and V is TRBV4-2, with 11 bases fitting TRBD1. V lost 1 base and J lost 5; bases outside the gene matches: 4. There are 15 residues in the CDR3. Germline V gives CDR1 LGHNA, CDR2 YNFKEQ. The CDR3 DNA reads as TGTGCCAGCAGCCAAGGGACAGGGGGCGGAGACGAGCAGTACTTC. As protein: CASSQGTGGGDEQYF.

The CDR3 nucleotides read TGTGCCAGCAGCCGAGCTCCGGACAGGGTAACTACTGAAGCTTTCTTT. Encoded protein: CASSRAPDRVTTEAFF. The chain combines TRBV11-2 with TRBJ1-1; 8 nucleotides match TRBD1. V trimming: 5 bases; J trimming: 5 bases; junction bases outside the gene matches: 13. CDR1 is SGHAT, CDR2 FQNNGV, per germline. The CDR3 runs 16 residues.

This clone was detected once. This chain uses TRBV5-1 with TRBJ2-4, with D perhaps matching TRBD2 (6 bases). V was clipped by 2 bases and J by 6 bases, with 12 bases between them. The CDR3 spans 14 residues. Germline CDR1 reads SGHRS; CDR2 reads YFSETQ. The CDR3 is CASSFSGTLNIQYF. The CDR3 DNA is TGCGCCAGCAGCTTCTCTGGGACTTTAAACATTCAGTACTTC. Filled out from reference TRBV5-1 and TRBJ2-4, the complete variable domain reads KAGVTQTPRYLIKTRGQQVTLSCSPISGHRSVSWYQQTPGQGLQFLFEYFSETQRNKGNFPGRFSGRQFSNSRSEMNVSTLELGDSALYLCASSFSGTLNIQYFGAGTRLSVL.